This TCR beta chain was found in a study of cytotoxic CD8 clonotypes in ibrutinib-treated CLL. Study-wide context: Response sampling came at median around 12 months of treatment, ranging about 6 to 40 months.

J lost 6 bases, V lost 7 bases, and 5 bases had no gene match. Per germline, CDR1 LNHDA and CDR2 SQIVND (reference sequence). The CDR3 is 14 residues long. TCR beta libraries used 1.5 to 2 micrograms of DNA from cryopreserved PBMCs. Measured with immunoSEQ multiplex PCR; TCRdb has only the in-frame clones, and not every one. This table has around 150,000 clones, approximately 80% appearing once. J is TRBJ2-2 and V is TRBV19, with 10 bases matching TRBD2. The origin of this receptor is a human donor with chronic lymphocytic leukemia. The material sequenced was PBMCs, taken after 36 months of ibrutinib treatment. CDR3 residues: CASIVSGGPGELFF. CDR3 nucleotide sequence: TGTGCCAGTATAGTTAGCGGGGGGCCCGGGGAGCTGTTTTTT.